These 31 T cell receptor beta chains were sequenced from one sample in a study of blood T cells in healthy people across ages. The use of a sample-barcoded 5' primer and a J-beta primer mix characterized a second PCR of roughly 7 to 12 cycles. Via MiXCR, TCRdb re-called the 5' RACE reads, giving one row per CDR3 protein. The sample comprises hundreds of thousands of distinct CDR3 sequences, about 30% of which are singletons, and approximately 14% rests with the top ten. Sequenced input: blood. The receptors originated from a woman of 80 years or more in good health.

A remark on this clonotype: Just one base apart from a much larger clone, this may be a read error. This rearrangement joins TRBV6-6 to TRBJ2-4, with unresolved D. This CDR3 contains 11 residues. Germline assignment: CDR1 MNHNY and CDR2 SVGAGI (reference sequence). This chain's CDR3 is CTSSAGSRQYF. The CDR3 region has the DNA TGTACCAGCAGTGCCGGGTCACGACAGTACTTC.

The chain has TRBV5-1 and TRBJ2-2; D ambiguous. Germline V gene lookup returns CDR1 SGHRS and CDR2 YFSETQ. This CDR3 has 15 residues. The V end lost 4 bases, the J end lost 6 bases, and 16 bases lay between the germline ends. CDR3 DNA sequence: TGCGCCAGCAGCATGGACGAAGGGATAGCCGGGGAGCTGTTTTTT. This gives the protein CASSMDEGIAGELFF. Supplemented by reference TRBV5-1 and TRBJ2-2, the full variable domain reads KAGVTQTPRYLIKTRGQQVTLSCSPISGHRSVSWYQQTPGQGLQFLFEYFSETQRNKGNFPGRFSGRQFSNSRSEMNVSTLELGDSALYLCASSMDEGIAGELFFGEGSRLTVL.

This clonotype was detected ten times or more. A much larger clone is a single base away; this may be a read error. J is TRBJ2-5 and V is TRBV29-1; D possibly corresponds to TRBD2 (6 bases). V lost 5 bases, J lost 11 bases, and 21 bases lay in between. This CDR3 has 13 residues. Germline-derived CDR1 and CDR2 are SQVTM and ANQGSEA. This chain's CDR3 is CSVRGGRGNEQYF. Here the CDR3 DNA reads TGCAGCGTTCGGGGCGGGCGGGGCAATGAGCAGTACTTC.

This clonotype was seen many times. The rearrangement joins TRBV7-3 to TRBJ2-5, with a tentative D call TRBD2 (6 bases). Germline-derived CDR1 and CDR2 are SGHTA and FQGTGA. Deletions cut 3 bases from V and 9 bases from J, with 14 bases between. This CDR3 region has 13 residues. CDR3: CASSFGGAGPQYF. The CDR3 DNA follows: TGTGCCAGCAGCTTCGGCGGGGCCGGCCCCCAGTACTTC.

This clonotype has at least ten counts. The chain carries TRBV6-6 and TRBJ1-1, with TRBD1 as a possible D gene (5 bases). The CDR3 consists of 13 residues. The V end lost 4 bases, the J end lost 3 bases, and 9 bases lay between the germline ends. Germline lookup yields CDR1 MNHNY and CDR2 SVGAGI (reference sequence). CDR3 loop: CASSSRGDTEAFF. The CDR3 nucleotides are TGTGCCAGCAGTTCTCGAGGGGACACTGAAGCTTTCTTT.

This clonotype was seen more than once but under ten times. The chain couples TRBV7-2 to TRBJ1-1; TRBD1 agrees at 8 bases. The CDR3 is 13 amino acids. CDR1 SGHTA and CDR2 FQGNSA come from the germline V gene. J lost 7 bases, V lost 5 bases, and 6 bases had no gene match. This CDR3 reads CASSPVGQGEAFF. CDR3 bases: TGTGCCAGCAGCCCCGTCGGACAGGGTGAAGCTTTCTTT.

This clonotype was counted at least ten times. The CDR3 here is CASSHENSPLHF. DNA for the CDR3: TGCGCCAGCAGCCATGAAAACTCACCCCTCCACTTT. V is TRBV5-1 and J is TRBJ1-6; no definite D call. CDR1 and CDR2 (germline): SGHRS, YFSETQ. The CDR3 covers 12 residues. Deletions cut 4 bases from V and 10 bases from J, with 9 bases between.

Points on this clonotype: The junction differs from germline at one of its ends, possibly a read error. The chain couples TRBV9 to TRBJ1-2; maybe TRBD1 (6 bases). The CDR3 sequence is 14 residues long. From germline, CDR1 is SGDLS and CDR2 YYNGEE. The CDR3 DNA is TGTGCCAGCTGCGTAGGCGGGACAAACTATGGTTACACCTTC. This codes for CASCVGGTNYGYTF.

Only a few counts were recorded for this clonotype. One base away lies a much larger clone, so this may be a sequencing read error. The V gene is TRBV5-5, the J gene TRBJ2-5, with D possibly matching TRBD1 (5 bases). The CDR3 consists of 15 residues. Deletions cut 4 bases from V and 11 bases from J, with 24 bases between. Germline lookup yields CDR1 SGHKS and CDR2 YYEKEE (reference sequence). This CDR3 is CASSPRERTYNEQYF. The CDR3 coding sequence is TGTGCCAGCAGCCCCAGGGAACGAACCTACAATGAGCAGTACTTC.

Many counts were recorded for this clonotype. J is TRBJ2-3 and V is TRBV7-2; TRBD2 matches 8 bases. Germline trimming cut 1 base from V and 4 bases from J; bases unmatched to any gene: 4. The CDR3 is made up of 15 amino acids. Per germline, CDR1 SGHTA and CDR2 FQGNSA. The DNA for the CDR3 is TGTGCCAGCAGCTTAGTCGGGGGGGCGGCAGATACGCAGTATTTT. Protein: CASSLVGGAADTQYF.

This chain connects TRBV6-1 to TRBJ1-5; no reliable D call. CDR3 size: 15 residues. Germline CDR1 is MNHNS and CDR2 is SASEGT. V was clipped by 2 bases and J by 0 bases, with 8 bases between them. The CDR3 sequence: CASSEMGVSNQPQHF. In nucleotides, the CDR3 is TGTGCCAGCAGTGAAATGGGCGTTAGCAATCAGCCCCAGCATTTT.

This sequence joins TRBV7-9 and TRBJ2-5; D gene ambiguous. The CDR3 is made up of 13 amino acids. The ends were cut back, 5 bases at V and 11 bases at J, with 18 bases in the middle. CDR1 is SEHNR, CDR2 FQNEAQ, per germline (reference sequence). The DNA for the CDR3 is TGTGCCAGCAGCCCCATTGCTGTCAATGAGCAGTACTTC. Amino acids: CASSPIAVNEQYF. The entire variable domain, with the rest obtained from reference TRBV7-9 and TRBJ2-5, is as follows: DTGVSQNPRHKITKRGQNVTFRCDPISEHNRLYWYRQTLGQGPEFLTYFQNEAQLEKSRLLSDRFSAERPKGSFSTLEIQRTEQGDSAMYLCASSPIAVNEQYFGPGTRLLVL.

This clonotype was seen only a few times. J is TRBJ2-2 and V is TRBV5-1, with D perhaps TRBD2 (5 bases). This CDR3 contains 14 residues. Trimming cost V 3 bases and J 7 bases, with 13 bases left between them. In germline, CDR1 is SGHRS, CDR2 YFSETQ. CDR3 sequence: CASSYLASGGELFF. In DNA form, the CDR3 reads TGCGCCAGCAGCTACCTAGCTTCCGGCGGGGAGCTGTTTTTT.

This clonotype was seen just once. This may arise from a read error, as a much more abundant clone is one base away. V usage is TRBV12-3 or TRBV12-4 and J usage is TRBJ2-4; D may be TRBD2 (6 bases). The assigned J gene may be wrong: the sequence end matches TRBJ2-7 better. CDR3 length: 14 amino acids. The CDR3 region has the DNA TGTGCCAGCAGTTTACGCGGGGAGACCTGCGAGCAGTACTTC. Its protein product is CASSLRGETCEQYF.

This clonotype was detected only once. This may be a read error: a much more frequent sequence differs by one nucleotide. The chain couples TRBV6-1 to TRBJ1-2, with D unclear. The CDR3 covers 15 residues. The germline V gene has CDR1 MNHNS and CDR2 SASEGT. V was trimmed by 1 base and J by 4 bases, leaving 13 bases between them. CDR3 sequence (DNA): TGTGCCAGCAGTGAAGGGCTCGGCACCGCCTATGGCTACACCTTC. The encoded protein is CASSEGLGTAYGYTF.

V is TRBV20-1 and J is TRBJ1-2; a weak D match, TRBD1 (5 bases). CDR1 and CDR2 (germline): DFQATT, SNEGSKA (reference sequence). V was clipped by 2 bases and J by 6 bases, with 13 bases between them. This CDR3 contains 13 residues. In DNA, the CDR3 is TGCAGTGCTAGATCCCCCAGGGAGAATGGCTACACCTTC. This codes for CSARSPRENGYTF.

The table lists this clonotype with many counts. The chain combines TRBV9 with TRBJ2-3; a weak D match, TRBD2 (5 bases). Trimming stripped 0 bases from V and 1 base from J, with 12 bases between. Germline CDR1 reads SGDLS; CDR2 reads YYNGEE. The CDR3 has 16 amino acids. CDR3 DNA: TGTGCCAGCAGCGTAGGATCGAGGGAACGCACAGATACGCAGTATTTT. It encodes CASSVGSRERTDTQYF.

This clonotype has only a few counts. The genes are TRBV20-1 and TRBJ1-1, with a weak D call TRBD1 (5 bases). V was cut by 3 bases and J by 3 bases, with 14 bases left in between. This CDR3 region has 14 residues. Looked up from germline, CDR1 is DFQATT and CDR2 is SNEGSKA (reference sequence). CDR3 residues: CSAREGQADTEAFF. The CDR3 coding sequence is TGCAGTGCTAGGGAGGGGCAGGCCGACACTGAAGCTTTCTTT.

As to this clonotype: This may arise from a read error, as a much more abundant clone is one base away. The chain carries TRBV4-2 and TRBJ1-2, with no clear D. Per the germline V gene, CDR1 is LGHNA and CDR2 is YNFKEQ. This CDR3 is 15 amino acids long. CDR3 DNA: TGTGCCAGCAGCCAAGATAGTTCGGGGTTGCGTGGCTACAGCTTC. Translating it yields CASSQDSSGLRGYSF.

The chain is built from TRBV5-1 and TRBJ1-1; possible D gene TRBD1, 5 bases. This CDR3 comprises 14 residues. V lost 2 bases, J lost 4 bases, and 12 bases lay in between. Germline CDR1 is SGHRS and CDR2 is YFSETQ. The CDR3 sequence: CASSLDEGTTEAFF. For the CDR3, the DNA is TGCGCCAGCAGCTTAGATGAAGGGACCACTGAAGCTTTCTTT.

The chain carries TRBV7-9 and TRBJ1-1, with a tentative D call TRBD1 (5 bases). Trimming pared 5 bases from V and 3 bases from J, leaving 13 bases between. Germline CDR1 and CDR2: SEHNR and FQNEAQ (reference sequence). The CDR3 extends over 14 amino acids. CDR3 residues: CASSQGSSDTEAFF. The CDR3 nucleotides read TGTGCCAGCAGCCAGGGTTCGTCGGACACTGAAGCTTTCTTT.

This clonotype was detected many times. The chain is built from TRBV5-1 and TRBJ1-4; a weak D match, TRBD1 (5 bases). This CDR3 comprises 15 residues. CDR1 is SGHRS, CDR2 YFSETQ, per germline. Trimming shortened V by 4 bases and J by 6 bases, and 16 bases separated the two germline ends. This chain's CDR3 is CASSPGGSPDEKLFF. The CDR3 nucleotides read TGCGCCAGCAGCCCGGGGGGGAGTCCGGATGAAAAACTGTTTTTT.

The genes are TRBV13 and TRBJ2-1; TRBD1 or TRBD2 may be the D gene (6 bases each). The CDR3 has 17 residues. Trimming stripped 5 bases from V and 0 bases from J, with 17 bases between. CDR1 PRHDT and CDR2 FYEKMQ come from the germline V gene (reference sequence). CDR3 nucleotide sequence: TGTGCCAGCAGCCTTGAAGCCGGGGGCAGCTCCTACAATGAGCAGTTCTTC. Translation gives CASSLEAGGSSYNEQFF.

Worth noting for this clonotype: A read error may produce the germline difference seen at one junction end. This sequence joins TRBV18 and TRBJ2-5, with D unresolved. This CDR3 contains 11 residues. Germline loops: CDR1 KGHSH, CDR2 LQKENI. The CDR3 loop reads CTSSEEETQYF. The CDR3 DNA reads as TGTACCAGCTCAGAAGAAGAGACCCAGTACTTC.

This clonotype occurred many times. The rearrangement joins TRBV27 to TRBJ1-6; 10 nucleotides agree with TRBD1. The V and J ends lost 3 bases and 10 bases, in that order; junction bases with no gene match: 12. CDR3 length: 17 amino acids. CDR1 and CDR2 (germline): MNHEY, SMNVEV (reference sequence). Here the CDR3 reads CASSFYRGQGLGSPLHF. CDR3 sequence (DNA): TGTGCCAGCAGTTTCTATCGGGGACAGGGGTTAGGATCACCCCTCCACTTT.

This chain connects TRBV7-9 to TRBJ2-3; no clear D. The CDR3 loop spans 12 amino acids. Germline-derived CDR1 and CDR2 are SEHNR and FQNEAQ (reference sequence). V dropped 1 base and J dropped 6 bases, with 5 bases sitting between them. CDR3 amino acids: CASSLGWDTQYF. DNA for the CDR3: TGTGCCAGCAGCTTAGGATGGGATACGCAGTATTTT.

The J gene is TRBJ2-7, the V gene TRBV2; 8 bases are a match to TRBD2. V was pared by 6 bases and J by 2 bases, with 9 bases of the junction left unmatched. Germline assignment: CDR1 SNHLY and CDR2 FYNNEI. The CDR3 contains 15 residues. CDR3 amino acids: CASRGFGGGPYEQYF. In DNA form, the CDR3 reads TGTGCCAGCAGGGGATTCGGCGGGGGGCCCTACGAGCAGTACTTC.

There are many counts of this clonotype. The V gene is TRBV7-2, the J gene TRBJ2-7, with D perhaps TRBD2 (5 bases). V was shortened by 0 bases and J by 5 bases, with 11 bases between the two germline ends. Per germline, CDR1 SGHTA and CDR2 FQGNSA. This CDR3 is built from 14 residues. The CDR3 DNA reads TGTGCCAGCAGCTTAGCAGGACGGAGGAACGAGCAGTACTTC. Amino acids: CASSLAGRRNEQYF. The entire variable domain, with the rest obtained from reference TRBV7-2 and TRBJ2-7, is as follows: GAGVSQSPSNKVTEKGKDVELRCDPISGHTALYWYRQSLGQGLEFLIYFQGNSAPDKSGLPSDRFSAERTGGSVSTLTIQRTQQEDSAVYLCASSLAGRRNEQYFGPGTRLTVT.

This clonotype was detected many times. This sequence joins TRBV13 and TRBJ2-4; either TRBD1 or TRBD2 may fit D (6 bases each). The CDR3 covers 16 residues. With 3 bases removed from V and 5 bases from J, the gap between germline ends came to 17 bases. CDR1 PRHDT and CDR2 FYEKMQ come from the germline V gene (reference sequence). The CDR3 bases are TGTGCCAGCAGCTTCTTGGTAGGGGGGACCGAAAACATTCAGTACTTC. Its protein is CASSFLVGGTENIQYF.

This clonotype occurred many times. One base away lies a much larger clone, so this may be a sequencing read error. The V and J genes are TRBV29-1 and TRBJ2-5; 8 bases match TRBD1. The CDR3 is 13 residues long. V trimming: 7 bases; J trimming: 5 bases; junction bases outside the gene matches: 9. The V gene's germline CDR1 is SQVTM and CDR2 ANQGSEA. Here the CDR3 reads CSGQGARGETQYF. The CDR3 DNA is TGCAGCGGGCAGGGGGCGCGGGGTGAGACCCAGTACTTC.

The rearrangement joins TRBV5-1 to TRBJ2-2, with no clear D. Looked up from germline, CDR1 is SGHRS and CDR2 is YFSETQ. V was shortened by 4 bases and J by 4 bases, with 17 bases between the two germline ends. The CDR3 has 16 amino acids. CDR3 sequence (DNA): TGCGCCAGCAGCCCGGTCGGGTCCGAGCCCACCGGGGAGCTGTTTTTT. It translates to CASSPVGSEPTGELFF.